This T cell receptor beta chain was observed in a study of shared clonotypes between healthy human individuals. Study-level results: The sampled material consisted only of blood, and tissue repertoires are likely to differ.

Splitting of each subset's genomic DNA was done evenly across several immunoSEQ plates. Replicate PCRs from sorted subsets contained roughly 220 ng DNA, which is roughly 30,000 T cell genomes. This table comes from immunoSEQ multiplex PCR, and its TCRdb copy is limited to in-frame clones, with some not included. The sample lists 800,000 to 950,000 clones, 96% occurring once. It was CD45RO-negative cells, positively selected for CCR7, that made up naive CD8 cells, with terminally differentiated effector memory CD45RA+ cells excluded. The V gene end was trimmed by 1 base and the J gene end by 2 bases; junction bases not matched to a gene: 26. This CDR3 region has 24 residues. Germline V lookup: CDR1 SQVTM, CDR2 ANQGSEA. For this clone: Its antigen remains unknown.

The receptor comes from a man in his thirties or forties in good health. Sequencing was performed on naive CD8+ T cells sorted from blood. The rearrangement joins TRBV29-1 to TRBJ2-1, with 13 bases lining up with TRBD2. This chain's CDR3 is CSVEVVLSGESLAGGPIAYNEQFF. In DNA, the CDR3 is TGCAGCGTTGAAGTTGTGTTGTCGGGGGAATCACTAGCGGGAGGGCCGATTGCCTACAATGAGCAGTTCTTC.